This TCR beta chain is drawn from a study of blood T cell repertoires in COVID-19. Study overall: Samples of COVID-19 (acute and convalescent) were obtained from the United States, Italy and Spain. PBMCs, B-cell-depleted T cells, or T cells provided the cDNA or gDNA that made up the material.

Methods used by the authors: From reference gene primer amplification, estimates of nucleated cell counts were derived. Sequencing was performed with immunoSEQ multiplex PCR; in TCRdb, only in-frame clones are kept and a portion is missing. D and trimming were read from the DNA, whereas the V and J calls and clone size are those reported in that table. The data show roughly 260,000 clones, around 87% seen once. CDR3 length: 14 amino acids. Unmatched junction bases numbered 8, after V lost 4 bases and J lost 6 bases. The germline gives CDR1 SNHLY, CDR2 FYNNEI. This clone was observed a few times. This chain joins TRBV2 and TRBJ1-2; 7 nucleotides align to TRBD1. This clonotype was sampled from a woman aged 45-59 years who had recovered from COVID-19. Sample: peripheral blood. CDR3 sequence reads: CASSANDRVDGYTF. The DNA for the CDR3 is TGTGCCAGCAGTGCCAACGACAGGGTTGATGGCTACACCTTC.